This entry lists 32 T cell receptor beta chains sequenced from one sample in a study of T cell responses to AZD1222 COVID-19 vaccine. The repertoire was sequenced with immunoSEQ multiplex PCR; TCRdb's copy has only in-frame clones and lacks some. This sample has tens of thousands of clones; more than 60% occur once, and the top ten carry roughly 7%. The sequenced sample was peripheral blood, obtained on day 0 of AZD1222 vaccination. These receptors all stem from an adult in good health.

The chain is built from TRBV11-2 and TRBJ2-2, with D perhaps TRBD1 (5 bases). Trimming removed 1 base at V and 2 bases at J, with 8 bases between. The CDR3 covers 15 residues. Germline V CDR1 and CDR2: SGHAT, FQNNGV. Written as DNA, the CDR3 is TGTGCCAGCAGCTTAGGGACACTAAACACCGGGGAGCTGTTTTTT. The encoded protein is CASSLGTLNTGELFF.

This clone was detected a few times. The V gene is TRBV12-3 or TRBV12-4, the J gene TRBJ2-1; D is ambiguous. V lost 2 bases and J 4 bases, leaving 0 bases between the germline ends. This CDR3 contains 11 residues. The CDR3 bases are TGTGCCAGCAGTTTATACAATGAGCAGTTCTTC. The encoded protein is CASSLYNEQFF.

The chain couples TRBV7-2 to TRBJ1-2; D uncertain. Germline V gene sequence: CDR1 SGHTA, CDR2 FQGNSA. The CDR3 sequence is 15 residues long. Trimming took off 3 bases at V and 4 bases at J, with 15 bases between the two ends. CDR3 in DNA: TGTGCCAGCAGCTTCGTGCAGACTCCAGCCTATGGCTACACCTTC. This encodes CASSFVQTPAYGYTF. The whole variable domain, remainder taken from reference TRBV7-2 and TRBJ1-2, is GAGVSQSPSNKVTEKGKDVELRCDPISGHTALYWYRQSLGQGLEFLIYFQGNSAPDKSGLPSDRFSAERTGGSVSTLTIQRTQQEDSAVYLCASSFVQTPAYGYTFGSGTRLTVV.

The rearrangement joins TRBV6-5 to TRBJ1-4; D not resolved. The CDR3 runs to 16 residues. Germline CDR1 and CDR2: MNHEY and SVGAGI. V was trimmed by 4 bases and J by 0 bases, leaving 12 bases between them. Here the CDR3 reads CASSSSWTATNEKLFF. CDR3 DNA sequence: TGTGCCAGCAGTTCAAGTTGGACTGCAACTAATGAAAAACTGTTTTTT.

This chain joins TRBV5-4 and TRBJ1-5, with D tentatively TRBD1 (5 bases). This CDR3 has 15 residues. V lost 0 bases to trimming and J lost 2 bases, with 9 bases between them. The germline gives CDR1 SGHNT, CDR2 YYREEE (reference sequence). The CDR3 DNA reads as TGTGCCAGCAGCTTGGATTCGGGGGGCAATCAGCCCCAGCATTTT. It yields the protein CASSLDSGGNQPQHF.

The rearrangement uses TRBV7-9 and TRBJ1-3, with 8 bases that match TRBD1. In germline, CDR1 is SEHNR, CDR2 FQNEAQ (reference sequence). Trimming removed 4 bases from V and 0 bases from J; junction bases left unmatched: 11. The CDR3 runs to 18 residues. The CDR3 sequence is CASSSDRDRLLSGNTIYF. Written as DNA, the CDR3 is TGTGCCAGCAGCTCTGACCGGGACAGGCTTCTCTCTGGAAACACCATATATTTT.

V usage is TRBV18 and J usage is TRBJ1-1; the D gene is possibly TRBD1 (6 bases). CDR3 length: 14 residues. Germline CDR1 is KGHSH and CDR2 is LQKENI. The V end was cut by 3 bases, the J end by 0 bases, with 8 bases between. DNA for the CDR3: TGTGCCAGCTCACCGGGACATTTGAACACTGAAGCTTTCTTT. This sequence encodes CASSPGHLNTEAFF.

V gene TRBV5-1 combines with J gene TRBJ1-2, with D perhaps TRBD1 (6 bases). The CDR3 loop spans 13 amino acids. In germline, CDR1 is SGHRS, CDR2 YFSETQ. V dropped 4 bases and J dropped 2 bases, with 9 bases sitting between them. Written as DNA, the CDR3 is TGCGCCAGCAGCCAGACAGGCAACTATGGCTACACCTTC. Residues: CASSQTGNYGYTF.

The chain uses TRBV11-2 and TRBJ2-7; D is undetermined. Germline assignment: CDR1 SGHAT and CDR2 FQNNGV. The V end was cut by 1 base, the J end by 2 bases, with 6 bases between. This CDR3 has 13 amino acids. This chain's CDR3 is CASSLGNAYEQYV. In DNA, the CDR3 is TGTGCCAGCAGCTTAGGCAATGCCTACGAGCAGTACGTC.

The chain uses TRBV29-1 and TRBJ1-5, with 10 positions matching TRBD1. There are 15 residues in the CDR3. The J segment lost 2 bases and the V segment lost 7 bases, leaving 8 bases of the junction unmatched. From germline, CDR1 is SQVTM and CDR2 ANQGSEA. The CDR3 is CSARTGGIGNQPQHF. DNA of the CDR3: TGCAGCGCCCGGACAGGGGGAATTGGCAATCAGCCCCAGCATTTT.

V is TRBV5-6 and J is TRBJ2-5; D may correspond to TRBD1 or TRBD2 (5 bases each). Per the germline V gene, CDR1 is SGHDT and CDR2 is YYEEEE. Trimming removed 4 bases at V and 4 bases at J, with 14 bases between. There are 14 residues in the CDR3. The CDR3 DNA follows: TGTGCCAGCAGCCTTACCGGGGCGGGAGAGACCCAGTACTTC. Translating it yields CASSLTGAGETQYF.

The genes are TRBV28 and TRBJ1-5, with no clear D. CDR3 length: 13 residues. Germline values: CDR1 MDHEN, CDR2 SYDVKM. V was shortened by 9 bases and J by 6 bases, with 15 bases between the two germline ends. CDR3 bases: TGTGCCAGTCAAGACCCCGGGAGTCAGCCCCAGCATTTT. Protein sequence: CASQDPGSQPQHF.

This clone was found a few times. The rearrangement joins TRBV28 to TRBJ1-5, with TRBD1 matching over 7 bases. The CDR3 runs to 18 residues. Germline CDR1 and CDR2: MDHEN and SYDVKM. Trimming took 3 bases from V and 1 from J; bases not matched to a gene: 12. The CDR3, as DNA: TGTGCCAGCAGTTTCCGGGACAGCCGCATTTGGAGCAATCAGCCCCAGCATTTT. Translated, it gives CASSFRDSRIWSNQPQHF.

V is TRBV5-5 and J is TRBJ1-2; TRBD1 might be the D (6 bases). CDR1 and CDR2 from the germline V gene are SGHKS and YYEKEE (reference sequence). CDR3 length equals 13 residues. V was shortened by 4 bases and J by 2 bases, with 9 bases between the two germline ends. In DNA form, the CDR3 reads TGTGCCAGCAGCCACAGGGCCAACTATGGCTACACCTTC. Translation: CASSHRANYGYTF.

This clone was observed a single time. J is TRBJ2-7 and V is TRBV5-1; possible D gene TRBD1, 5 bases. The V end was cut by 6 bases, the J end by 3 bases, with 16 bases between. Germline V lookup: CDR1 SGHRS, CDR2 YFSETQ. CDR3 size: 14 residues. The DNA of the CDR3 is TGCGCCAGCAAGTCGTCGGACAATTTCTACGAGCAGTACTTC. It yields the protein CASKSSDNFYEQYF.

CDR3 sequence: CASSSRRKGTGEQFF. The CDR3 DNA sequence: TGTGCCAGCAGTTCAAGACGGAAGGGCACCGGTGAGCAGTTCTTC. V and J are TRBV28 and TRBJ2-1; D call uncertain. In germline, CDR1 is MDHEN, CDR2 SYDVKM. The V gene lost 4 bases and the J gene lost 9 bases, with 19 bases spanning the gap. The CDR3 has 15 residues. Full variable domain (remainder filled in from reference TRBV28 and TRBJ2-1): DVKVTQSSRYLVKRTGEKVFLECVQDMDHENMFWYRQDPGLGLRLIYFSYDVKMKEKGDIPEGYSVSREKKERFSLILESASTNQTSMYLCASSSRRKGTGEQFFGPGTRLTVL.

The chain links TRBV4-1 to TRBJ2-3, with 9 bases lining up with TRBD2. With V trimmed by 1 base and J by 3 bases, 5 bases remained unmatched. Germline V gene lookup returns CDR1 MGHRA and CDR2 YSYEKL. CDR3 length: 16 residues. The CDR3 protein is CASSQGHSGGTDTQYF. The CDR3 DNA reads TGCGCCAGCAGCCAAGGGCATAGCGGGGGTACAGATACGCAGTATTTT.

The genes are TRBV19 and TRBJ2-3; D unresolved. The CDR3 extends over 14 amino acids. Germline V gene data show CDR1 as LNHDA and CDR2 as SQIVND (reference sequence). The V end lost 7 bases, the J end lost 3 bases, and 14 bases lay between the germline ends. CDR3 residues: CASTRAAETDTQYF. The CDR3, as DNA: TGTGCCAGTACCCGGGCCGCGGAGACAGATACGCAGTATTTT.

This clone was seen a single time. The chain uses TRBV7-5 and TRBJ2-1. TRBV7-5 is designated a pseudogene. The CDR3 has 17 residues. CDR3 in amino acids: CVRSLADDDLTYNEQFF. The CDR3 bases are TGTGTCAGAAGCTTAGCGGACGACGACCTTACCTACAATGAGCAGTTCTTC.

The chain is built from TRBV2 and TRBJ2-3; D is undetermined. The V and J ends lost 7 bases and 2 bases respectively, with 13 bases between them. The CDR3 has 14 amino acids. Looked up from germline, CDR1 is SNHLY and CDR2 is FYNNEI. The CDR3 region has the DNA TGTGCCAGCAACGTTAGGGAACACACAGATACGCAGTATTTT. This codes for CASNVREHTDTQYF.

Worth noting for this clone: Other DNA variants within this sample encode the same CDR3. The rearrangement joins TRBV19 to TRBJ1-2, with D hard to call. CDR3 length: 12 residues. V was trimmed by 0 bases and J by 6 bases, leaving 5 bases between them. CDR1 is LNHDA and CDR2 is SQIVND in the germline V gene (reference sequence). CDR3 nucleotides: TGTGCCAGTAGTATAGACAGAAATGGCTACACCTTC. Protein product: CASSIDRNGYTF.

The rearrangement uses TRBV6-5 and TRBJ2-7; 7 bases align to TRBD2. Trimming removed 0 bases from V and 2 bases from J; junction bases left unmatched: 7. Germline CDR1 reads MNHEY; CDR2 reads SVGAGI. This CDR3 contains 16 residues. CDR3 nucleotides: TGTGCCAGCAGTTACTCGAAACTAGCGAAAACCTACGAGCAGTACTTC. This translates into CASSYSKLAKTYEQYF.

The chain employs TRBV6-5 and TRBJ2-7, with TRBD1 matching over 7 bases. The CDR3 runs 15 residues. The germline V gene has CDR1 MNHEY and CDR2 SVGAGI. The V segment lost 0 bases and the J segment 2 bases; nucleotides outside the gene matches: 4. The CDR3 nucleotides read TGTGCCAGCAGTTACTCGGGGGACAGCACCTACGAGCAGTACTTC. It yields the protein CASSYSGDSTYEQYF.

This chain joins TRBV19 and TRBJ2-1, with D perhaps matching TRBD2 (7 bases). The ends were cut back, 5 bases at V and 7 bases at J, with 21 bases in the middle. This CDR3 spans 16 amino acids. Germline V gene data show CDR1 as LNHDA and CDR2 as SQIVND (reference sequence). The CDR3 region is CASSFRGLAVRNEQFF. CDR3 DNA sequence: TGTGCCAGTAGTTTCCGGGGGCTAGCGGTAAGGAATGAGCAGTTCTTC.

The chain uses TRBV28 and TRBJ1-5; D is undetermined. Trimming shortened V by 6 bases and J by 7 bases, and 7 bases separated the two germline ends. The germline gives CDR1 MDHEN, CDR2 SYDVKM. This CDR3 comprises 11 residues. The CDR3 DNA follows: TGTGCCAGCAGGCGGGGACAGCCCCAGCATTTT. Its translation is CASRRGQPQHF.

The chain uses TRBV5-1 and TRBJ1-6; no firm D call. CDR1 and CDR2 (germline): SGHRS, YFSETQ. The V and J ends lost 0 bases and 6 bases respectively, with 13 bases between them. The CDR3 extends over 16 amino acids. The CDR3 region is CASSLAPGLGNSPLHF. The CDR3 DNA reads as TGCGCCAGCAGCTTGGCCCCGGGTTTGGGTAATTCACCCCTCCACTTT.

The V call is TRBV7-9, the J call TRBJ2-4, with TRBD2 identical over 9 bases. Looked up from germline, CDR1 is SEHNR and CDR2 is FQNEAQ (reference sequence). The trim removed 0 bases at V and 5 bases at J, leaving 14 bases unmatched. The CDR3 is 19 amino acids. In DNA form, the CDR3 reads TGTGCCAGCAGCTTAGCGGTCTCATGGGAGCGGGAGGTCCAAAACATTCAGTACTTC. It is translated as CASSLAVSWEREVQNIQYF.

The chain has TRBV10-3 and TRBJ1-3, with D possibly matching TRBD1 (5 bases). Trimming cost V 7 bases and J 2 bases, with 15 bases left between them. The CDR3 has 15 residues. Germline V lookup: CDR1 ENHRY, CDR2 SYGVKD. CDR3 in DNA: TGTGCCATCAACCGAAACTGGGGGGCTGGAAACACCATATATTTT. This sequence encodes CAINRNWGAGNTIYF.

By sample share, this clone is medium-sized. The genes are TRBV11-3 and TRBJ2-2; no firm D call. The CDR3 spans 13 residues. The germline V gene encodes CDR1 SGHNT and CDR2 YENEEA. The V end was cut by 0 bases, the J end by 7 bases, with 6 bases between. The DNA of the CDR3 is TGTGCCAGCAGCTTAGACCCAGGCGGGGAGCTGTTTTTT. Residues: CASSLDPGGELFF. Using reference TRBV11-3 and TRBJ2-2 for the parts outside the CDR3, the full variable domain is EAGVVQSPRYKIIEKKQPVAFWCNPISGHNTLYWYLQNLGQGPELLIRYENEEAVDDSQLPKDRFSAERLKGVDSTLKIQPAELGDSAVYLCASSLDPGGELFFGEGSRLTVL.

The CDR3 sequence is CASNLKNTEAFF. The CDR3 bases are TGTGCCAGCAATCTGAAAAACACTGAAGCTTTCTTT. V gene TRBV6-6 combines with J gene TRBJ1-1; D gene ambiguous. The CDR3 sequence is 12 residues long. Germline values: CDR1 MNHNY, CDR2 SVGAGI (reference sequence). The V end was cut by 7 bases, the J end by 2 bases, with 8 bases between.

In DNA form, the CDR3 reads TGTGCCAGCAGTTTTCTCCCGACAGGGGAACGCAATCAGCCCCAGCATTTT. This encodes CASSFLPTGERNQPQHF. The rearrangement joins TRBV27 to TRBJ1-5; 8 bases are shared with TRBD1. From germline, CDR1 is MNHEY and CDR2 SMNVEV (reference sequence). The CDR3 length is 17 residues. V lost 3 bases to trimming and J lost 2 bases; unmatched junction nucleotides: 9.

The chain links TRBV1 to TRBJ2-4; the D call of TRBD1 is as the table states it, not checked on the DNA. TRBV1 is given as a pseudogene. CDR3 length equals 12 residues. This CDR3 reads CTSSHRGQGEYF. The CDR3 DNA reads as TGCACCAGCAGCCATCGCGGACAGGGAGAGTACTTC.